A single sample gave rise to the 9 T cell receptor beta chains below, sequenced in a study of Ad26.COV2.S vaccination and SARS-CoV-2 variants. The treatment: roughly 18 received Ad26.COV2.S at low or high dose, single or two shots; five or six received placebo; per-sample allocation not given. Samples were taken on day 63 after the first vaccine or placebo injection. The data were produced by immunoSEQ multiplex PCR, yet TCRdb's version contains in-frame clones alone and is incomplete. The sample yields roughly 350,000 clones, 86% seen once. Sequenced material: peripheral blood, taken in a trial of Ad26.COV2.S vaccine versus placebo. The receptors were gathered from a person aged 18-60 years who received the Ad26.COV2.S COVID-19 vaccine or a placebo.

The V and J genes are TRBV30 and TRBJ2-1, with 13 bases aligning to TRBD2. Germline CDR1 GTSNPN, CDR2 SVGIG (reference sequence). After removal of 2 bases from V and 4 bases from J, the junction contained 2 bases not matched to a gene. This CDR3 contains 15 residues. CDR3 protein: CAWSRGLAGYNEQFF. As DNA, the CDR3 is TGTGCCTGGAGTCGGGGACTAGCGGGATACAATGAGCAGTTCTTC.

The J gene is TRBJ2-1, the V gene TRBV12-3 or TRBV12-4, with D possibly TRBD2 on 6 matching bases. The CDR3 totals 13 residues. Between the trimmed V and J ends, which lost 1 base and 10 bases, there was a span of 11 bases. The CDR3 nucleotides read TGTGCCAGCAGTTTAGGACTAGACGGAGAGCAGTTCTTC. It is translated as CASSLGLDGEQFF.

The chain carries TRBV18 and TRBJ2-2, with D possibly being TRBD1 or TRBD2 (5 bases each). The CDR3 runs to 18 residues. The germline gives CDR1 KGHSH, CDR2 LQKENI. Trimming removed 4 bases at V and 4 bases at J, with 22 bases between. The CDR3 here is CASSRALTVGGPTGELFF. The CDR3 DNA reads TGTGCCAGCTCACGTGCGCTTACCGTTGGGGGTCCCACCGGGGAGCTGTTTTTT. Supplemented by reference TRBV18 and TRBJ2-2, the full variable domain reads NAGVMQNPRHLVRRRGQEARLRCSPMKGHSHVYWYRQLPEEGLKFMVYLQKENIIDESGMPKERFSAEFPKEGPSILRIQQVVRGDSAAYFCASSRALTVGGPTGELFFGEGSRLTVL.

The V call is TRBV7-9, the J call TRBJ2-7; D is undetermined. The CDR3 is 11 residues long. Germline CDR1 is SEHNR and CDR2 is FQNEAQ (reference sequence). The ends were cut back, 9 bases at V and 3 bases at J, with 9 bases in the middle. CDR3 protein: CASSRNYEQYF. CDR3 coding DNA: TGTGCCAGTTCACGGAACTACGAGCAGTACTTC.

Worth noting for this clone: Other DNA sequences from this sample encode an identical CDR3 as well. The rearrangement joins TRBV12-3 or TRBV12-4 to TRBJ1-1; D ambiguous. The CDR3 sequence is 11 residues long. The V end was cut by 6 bases, the J end by 4 bases, with 6 bases between. CDR3 protein: CASSRGTEAFF. CDR3 DNA: TGTGCCAGCAGCCGGGGCACTGAAGCTTTCTTT.

The V call is TRBV6-2 or TRBV6-3, the J call TRBJ1-3, with unresolved D. The CDR3 sequence is 15 residues long. Trimming took off 6 bases at V and 0 bases at J, with 12 bases between the two ends. Per germline, CDR1 MNHEY and CDR2 SVGEGT. The CDR3 sequence is CASSPGGYSGNTIYF. In DNA, the CDR3 is TGTGCCAGCAGCCCCGGAGGGTACTCTGGAAACACCATATATTTT.

CDR3 sequence reads: CASSYTGGHEQYF. The CDR3 DNA sequence: TGTGCCAGCAGTTACACGGGGGGCCACGAGCAGTACTTC. V gene TRBV6-5 combines with J gene TRBJ2-7, with a possible D match to TRBD2 (7 bases). CDR1 and CDR2 (germline): MNHEY, SVGAGI. The CDR3 runs to 13 residues. Trimming removed 2 bases from V and 5 bases from J, with 10 bases in between.

The J gene is TRBJ2-7, the V gene TRBV6-1; TRBD1 matches at 7 bases. The V gene end was trimmed by 0 bases and the J gene end by 3 bases; junction bases not matched to a gene: 5. Germline loops: CDR1 MNHNS, CDR2 SASEGT. The CDR3 loop spans 15 amino acids. The CDR3 bases are TGTGCCAGCAGTGAAGCGAGGGGGCCATTCTACGAGCAGTACTTC. The encoded protein is CASSEARGPFYEQYF.

The chain is built from TRBV5-6 and TRBJ1-3, with no clear D. CDR1 is SGHDT, CDR2 YYEEEE, per germline. The V end lost 0 bases, the J end lost 4 bases, and 11 bases lay between the germline ends. The CDR3 length is 15 residues. CDR3 sequence: CASSLAVISGNTIYF. Written as DNA, the CDR3 is TGTGCCAGCAGCTTGGCGGTCATCTCAGGAAACACCATATATTTT.